This is a list of T cell receptor beta chains from one sample in a study of technical replicates of blood from a handful of donors. Sequenced by immunoSEQ multiplex PCR; TCRdb stores in-frame clones only, minus some. This table has almost 90,000 clones, around 93% appearing once. The material sequenced was T cells isolated from PBMCs. The receptors were sampled from a human donor in good health. Both conserved end residues are part of each CDR3. The D gene is left open where the match is weak. Size is omitted from some rows. Given values are once, few, many or a class for expanded clones.

j_gene	abundance	d_gene	v_gene	CDR3aa	CDR3nt
TRBJ2-7	.	TRBD1	TRBV20-1	CSAGQGYEQYF	TGCAGTGCTGGACAGGGCTACGAGCAGTACTTC
TRBJ2-7	.	TRBD2	TRBV4-3	CASSQDRSGSGYEQYF	TGCGCCAGCAGCCAAGATCGGAGCGGGAGTGGTTACGAGCAGTACTTC
TRBJ2-7	once	TRBD1	TRBV5-1	CASSLGQGAIEQYF	TGCGCCAGCAGCTTGGGGCAGGGGGCCATCGAGCAGTACTTC
TRBJ1-3	.	.	TRBV28	CASSIRDNSGNTIYF	TGTGCCAGCAGTATCCGGGACAACTCTGGAAACACCATATATTTT
TRBJ2-1	.	TRBD2	TRBV29-1	CSVMTSGRYNEQFF	TGCAGCGTCATGACTAGCGGCCGTTACAATGAGCAGTTCTTC
TRBJ2-1	.	TRBD1	TRBV5-4	CASSRIQGGRYNEQFF	TGTGCCAGCAGCCGAATACAGGGGGGCCGCTACAATGAGCAGTTCTTC
TRBJ1-1	.	.	TRBV30	CAWSPGYESTEAFF	TGTGCCTGGAGCCCAGGGTATGAAAGCACTGAAGCTTTCTTT
TRBJ1-1	.	.	TRBV5-6	CASSLYPTGMNTEAFF	TGTGCCAGCAGCCTATACCCGACAGGAATGAACACTGAAGCTTTCTTT
TRBJ2-7	.	.	TRBV5-6	CASSLEHSYYEQYF	TGTGCCAGCAGCTTGGAACACAGCTACTACGAGCAGTACTTC
TRBJ2-7	.	TRBD2	TRBV29-1	CSVESLAGVRSEQYF	TGCAGCGTTGAAAGCCTAGCGGGAGTCCGGAGCGAGCAGTACTTC
TRBJ1-2	.	TRBD1	TRBV29-1	CSVDGQGHYGYTF	TGCAGCGTTGACGGACAGGGACACTATGGCTACACCTTC
TRBJ2-1	.	.	TRBV7-2	CASSLGGPAYNEQFF	TGTGCCAGCAGCTTAGGCGGGCCCGCCTACAATGAGCAGTTCTTC
TRBJ2-3	once	.	TRBV6-5	CASSETQGGTQYF	TGTGCCAGCAGTGAGACACAGGGCGGGACGCAGTATTTT
TRBJ1-1	.	TRBD1	TRBV28	CASSLVRTGNTEAFF	TGTGCCAGCAGTTTAGTTCGGACAGGCAACACTGAAGCTTTCTTT
TRBJ1-1	.	.	TRBV15	CATSRAGRGANTEAFF	TGTGCCACCAGCAGAGCGGGGAGGGGGGCGAACACTGAAGCTTTCTTT
TRBJ2-4	.	.	TRBV6-5	CARGPRRKGIQYF	TGTGCCAGAGGGCCGAGGCGAAAGGGGATTCAGTACTTC
TRBJ2-2	once	.	TRBV5-6	CASSLREGELFF	TGTGCCAGCAGCTTGCGGGAAGGGGAGCTGTTTTTT
TRBJ2-1	.	TRBD2	TRBV27	CASSPRVSGGNEQFF	TGTGCCAGCAGTCCCAGGGTTAGCGGGGGCAATGAGCAGTTCTTC
TRBJ2-7	.	TRBD1	TRBV11-2	CASSTGTGGYEQYF	TGTGCCAGCAGCACCGGGACAGGGGGATACGAGCAGTACTTC
TRBJ1-4	.	.	TRBV4-1	CASSQRAYNEKLFF	TGCGCCAGCAGCCAACGAGCCTATAATGAAAAACTGTTTTTT
TRBJ2-5	.	TRBD2	TRBV2	CASIALGGRGETQYF	TGTGCCAGCATTGCCCTCGGCGGGAGAGGAGAGACCCAGTACTTC
TRBJ2-7	medium-sized	TRBD2	TRBV25-1	CASGLAGNYEQYF	TGTGCCAGCGGACTAGCGGGAAACTACGAGCAGTACTTC
TRBJ1-1	.	.	TRBV10-1	CASSEPGDTEAFF	TGCGCCAGCAGTGAGCCGGGGGACACTGAAGCTTTCTTT
TRBJ1-2	.	TRBD1	TRBV18	CASSPPGQGALYGYTF	TGTGCCAGCTCACCACCGGGACAGGGAGCCCTTTATGGCTACACCTTC
TRBJ2-3	.	TRBD1	TRBV5-1	CASSPGTGSTDTQYF	TGCGCCAGCAGCCCAGGGACAGGCAGCACAGATACGCAGTATTTT
TRBJ2-5	.	.	TRBV5-8	CASRDLPSETQYF	TGTGCCAGCAGGGACTTACCCTCAGAGACCCAGTACTTC
TRBJ2-7	.	TRBD2	TRBV7-8	CASSEPGLAGNEQYF	TGTGCCAGCAGCGAGCCGGGACTAGCGGGTAACGAGCAGTACTTC
TRBJ1-1	.	.	TRBV16	CASSQVRGLEAFF	TGTGCCAGCAGCCAAGTCCGAGGACTTGAAGCTTTCTTT
TRBJ1-1	few	.	TRBV4-1	CASSQDEVNAFF	TGCGCCAGCAGCCAAGATGAGGTGAACGCTTTCTTT
TRBJ1-5	.	.	TRBV6-1	CASTTSGSNQPQHF	TGTGCCAGCACGACGTCAGGCAGTAATCAGCCCCAGCATTTT
TRBJ2-3	.	TRBD1	TRBV30	CAWGTGGTDTQYF	TGTGCCTGGGGGACAGGGGGCACAGATACGCAGTATTTT
TRBJ1-2	.	TRBD1	TRBV27	CASSPGGFDYTF	TGTGCCAGCAGTCCAGGGGGCTTTGACTACACCTTC
TRBJ1-1	.	.	TRBV6-5	CASSSGQTEAFF	TGTGCCAGCAGTTCCGGACAGACTGAAGCTTTCTTT
TRBJ2-7	.	.	TRBV29-1	CTSYEQYF	TGCACTAGCTACGAGCAGTACTTC
TRBJ1-1	.	.	TRBV30	CAWSFTGSLNTEAFF	TGTGCCTGGAGTTTCACAGGGAGTTTGAACACTGAAGCTTTCTTT
TRBJ1-2	.	.	TRBV4-2	CASSQESGSHYGYTF	TGTGCCAGCAGCCAAGAGAGCGGTTCCCACTATGGCTACACCTTC
TRBJ1-2	.	.	TRBV5-1	CASSSSGGFNYGYTF	TGCGCCAGCAGCTCTAGCGGGGGTTTCAACTATGGCTACACCTTC
TRBJ2-2	.	TRBD1	TRBV6-5	CASKTTGVGELFF	TGTGCCAGTAAGACTACAGGGGTCGGGGAGCTGTTTTTT
TRBJ2-1	.	.	TRBV9	CASSVRELKANEQFF	TGTGCCAGCAGCGTAAGGGAGCTCAAGGCCAATGAGCAGTTCTTC
TRBJ1-1	.	.	TRBV5-1	CASRRGEGMNTEAFF	TGCGCCAGCAGGCGGGGGGAAGGAATGAACACTGAAGCTTTCTTT
TRBJ2-5	.	.	TRBV19	CASRDGAGSGIQETQYF	TGTGCCAGTAGGGACGGGGCGGGGTCGGGGATACAAGAGACCCAGTACTTC
TRBJ2-5	once	.	TRBV19	CASSAGRGTQYF	TGTGCCAGTAGTGCAGGGCGAGGGACCCAGTACTTC
TRBJ1-1	.	TRBD1	TRBV7-2	CASSFSLGRGSTEAFF	TGTGCCAGCAGCTTTTCCCTAGGCAGGGGGAGCACTGAAGCTTTCTTT
TRBJ2-5	once	TRBD1	TRBV2	CASWVRDRGGETQYF	TGTGCCAGCTGGGTCCGGGACAGGGGAGGGGAGACCCAGTACTTC
TRBJ1-3	few	.	TRBV11-1	CASSRNQGSAGNTIYF	TGTGCCAGCAGCCGGAACCAGGGGTCGGCTGGAAACACCATATATTTT
TRBJ2-5	.	TRBD2	TRBV18	CASSPGSAGGLETQYF	TGTGCCAGCTCACCAGGTTCGGCGGGAGGGTTGGAGACCCAGTACTTC
TRBJ2-1	.	TRBD2	TRBV2	CAILAGVNEQFF	TGTGCCATACTAGCGGGAGTCAATGAGCAGTTCTTC
TRBJ1-2	once	.	TRBV6-1	CASSESGQLYGYTF	TGTGCCAGCAGTGAATCAGGTCAACTCTATGGCTACACCTTC
TRBJ2-7	.	.	TRBV6-6	CASSYSSAGVDEQYF	TGTGCCAGCAGTTACTCGTCGGCGGGCGTCGACGAGCAGTACTTC
TRBJ2-2	.	.	TRBV11-3	CASSFGRLAGELFF	TGTGCCAGCAGCTTTGGCAGGTTGGCCGGGGAGCTGTTTTTT
TRBJ2-7	.	.	TRBV10-3	CAISFTSYEQYF	TGTGCCATCAGTTTTACTAGCTACGAGCAGTACTTC
TRBJ1-1	.	.	TRBV10-3	CAISEARQALNTEAFF	TGTGCCATCAGTGAGGCTAGACAGGCCTTGAACACTGAAGCTTTCTTT
TRBJ2-7	.	TRBD2	TRBV6-6	CASKNPGLDEQYF	TGTGCCAGCAAAAATCCGGGACTAGACGAGCAGTACTTC
TRBJ1-1	.	.	TRBV5-6	CASSLASVAEAFF	TGTGCCAGCAGCTTGGCTTCCGTCGCTGAAGCTTTCTTT